This T cell receptor beta chain is drawn from a study of cytomegalovirus exposure and HLA in healthy donors. It was with 60 Vbeta and 13 Jbeta primers that the PCR ran. Produced via immunoSEQ multiplex PCR; TCRdb's table is partial and in-frame only. The sample yields about 160,000 clones, 70% to 80% seen once. V was trimmed by 2 bases and J by 5 bases, leaving 9 bases between them. The germline V gene encodes CDR1 GTSNPN and CDR2 SVGIG (reference sequence). This CDR3 spans 12 amino acids. The sequenced material came from PBMCs. This chain connects TRBV30 to TRBJ2-5; no clear D. The receptor's source is a male donor in good health and CMV-seronegative. Written as DNA, the CDR3 is TGTGCCTGGAGTCCTCCAGCGGAGACCCAGTACTTC. Translating gives CAWSPPAETQYF.